These T cell receptor beta chains were read from a single sample in a study of T cells in Graves' hyperthyroidism and ophthalmopathy. TCRdb itself ran the multiplex PCR reads through MiXCR, one entry per CDR3 protein. This table holds a few hundred thousand distinct CDR3 sequences, around a sixth found once. The sequenced sample consisted of blood. These receptors all stem from a woman in her forties or fifties with Graves' hyperthyroidism. CDR3s include the opening cysteine and the closing phenylalanine or tryptophan. Not all rows give a size; the values are once, few, many and, for expanded clones, a class.

v_gene: TRBV20-1; abundance: .; CDR3aa: CSALRQQTDTQYF
v_gene: TRBV29-1; abundance: .; CDR3aa: CSVASGNTIYF
v_gene: TRBV3-1; abundance: many; CDR3aa: CASSKGQGHNEQFF
v_gene: TRBV20-1; abundance: .; CDR3aa: CSARDISGGSNQPQHF
v_gene: TRBV28; abundance: many; CDR3aa: CASTYTGYGYTF
v_gene: TRBV27; abundance: .; CDR3aa: CASSLSPADRAGELFF
v_gene: TRBV7-3; abundance: few; CDR3aa: CASSNSGKLDTQYF
v_gene: TRBV20-1; abundance: .; CDR3aa: CSASDSRTEAFF
v_gene: TRBV6-1; abundance: .; CDR3aa: CASSVQGARTNYGYTF
v_gene: TRBV6-1; abundance: many; CDR3aa: CASSEGRGFGNQPQHF
v_gene: TRBV6-1; abundance: many; CDR3aa: CASTPTGQEAAFF
v_gene: TRBV6-1; abundance: many; CDR3aa: CASCSGGAKDTQYF
v_gene: TRBV20-1; abundance: many; CDR3aa: CSVRGGQGDTQYF
v_gene: TRBV3-1; abundance: many; CDR3aa: CASSPPGTAIVRQYF
v_gene: TRBV6-9; abundance: .; CDR3aa: CASSYGTAGTEAFF
v_gene: TRBV12-3/TRBV12-4; abundance: .; CDR3aa: CASCAGELYTQYF
v_gene: TRBV9; abundance: .; CDR3aa: CASSVDTAIITGELFF
v_gene: TRBV9; abundance: .; CDR3aa: CASSQGDLPAFF
v_gene: TRBV20-1; abundance: many; CDR3aa: CSARRGSNTGELFF
v_gene: TRBV4-1; abundance: few; CDR3aa: CASSQAYRATGQFF
v_gene: TRBV6-1; abundance: few; CDR3aa: CASSGDTNQETQYF
v_gene: TRBV11-2; abundance: many; CDR3aa: CASSLGIATLSTDTQYF
v_gene: TRBV20-1; abundance: many; CDR3aa: CSASTDIHSNQPQHF
v_gene: TRBV9; abundance: few; CDR3aa: CASSVESEKFSYEQYF
v_gene: TRBV6-5; abundance: .; CDR3aa: CASSYVGDEAFF
v_gene: TRBV2; abundance: many; CDR3aa: CASSTGLAGGGEQYF
v_gene: TRBV28; abundance: many; CDR3aa: CASSLVALDEQYF
v_gene: TRBV20-1; abundance: .; CDR3aa: CSAQAGFYGYTF
v_gene: TRBV15; abundance: .; CDR3aa: CATSRIRGTDRNTIYF
v_gene: TRBV2; abundance: .; CDR3aa: CASSEALRGQPQHF
v_gene: TRBV4-1; abundance: .; CDR3aa: CASSQVSGGRQETQYF
v_gene: TRBV20-1; abundance: .; CDR3aa: CSARVPSGSGTQTQYF
v_gene: TRBV9; abundance: .; CDR3aa: CASSVIAVGTGELFF
v_gene: TRBV2; abundance: many; CDR3aa: CASNPMGGETQYF
v_gene: TRBV6-6; abundance: many; CDR3aa: CASSYSGGGVSEQYF
v_gene: TRBV11-2; abundance: many; CDR3aa: CASSARQGWLAGVANTGELFF
v_gene: TRBV20-1; abundance: few; CDR3aa: CSARDWDYEQYF
v_gene: TRBV7-8; abundance: many; CDR3aa: CASSLGGSGDSYNEQFF
v_gene: TRBV9; abundance: .; CDR3aa: CASSTGSLHGYTF
v_gene: TRBV24-1; abundance: .; CDR3aa: CATSDSGGWGTDTQYF
v_gene: TRBV10-3; abundance: .; CDR3aa: CAISESNVGSSYNEQFF
v_gene: TRBV7-8; abundance: few; CDR3aa: CASSLGTALSNQPQHF
v_gene: TRBV5-6; abundance: .; CDR3aa: CASSFGTNGATYNEQSF
v_gene: TRBV7-2; abundance: few; CDR3aa: CASNLSPDTQYF
v_gene: TRBV6-1; abundance: few; CDR3aa: CASSESGFGYTF
v_gene: TRBV6-1; abundance: .; CDR3aa: CASSPASGFPRTDTQYF
v_gene: TRBV3-1; abundance: many; CDR3aa: CASSQGGQVTDTQYF
v_gene: TRBV11-2; abundance: many; CDR3aa: CASSLDGDGEAFF
v_gene: TRBV12-3/TRBV12-4; abundance: .; CDR3aa: CASSSSDTEKLFF
v_gene: TRBV30; abundance: few; CDR3aa: CAWKAGAEAFF
v_gene: TRBV2; abundance: .; CDR3aa: CASSLTGTGAMDSPLHF
v_gene: TRBV19; abundance: few; CDR3aa: CASSTTWFSGGSNEQFF
v_gene: TRBV18; abundance: .; CDR3aa: CASSPPNRVSNYGYTF
v_gene: TRBV5-1; abundance: .; CDR3aa: CANSPGTSGVGTDTQYF
v_gene: TRBV4-1; abundance: .; CDR3aa: CASWSLGGRGENTGELFF
v_gene: TRBV9; abundance: few; CDR3aa: CASSSTGTGSSTDTQYF
v_gene: TRBV2; abundance: few; CDR3aa: CASSADLNTEAFF